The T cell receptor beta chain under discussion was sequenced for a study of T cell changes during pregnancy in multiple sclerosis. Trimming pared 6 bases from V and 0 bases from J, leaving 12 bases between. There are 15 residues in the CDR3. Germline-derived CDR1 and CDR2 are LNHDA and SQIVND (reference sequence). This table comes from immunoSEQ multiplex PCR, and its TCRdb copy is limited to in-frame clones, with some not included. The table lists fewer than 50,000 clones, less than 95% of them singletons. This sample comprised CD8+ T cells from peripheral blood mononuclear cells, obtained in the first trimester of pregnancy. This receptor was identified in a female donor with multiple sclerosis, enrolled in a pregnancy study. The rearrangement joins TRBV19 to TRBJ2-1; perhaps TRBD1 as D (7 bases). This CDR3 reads CASRGGQSSYNEQFF. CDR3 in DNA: TGTGCCAGTAGGGGGGGACAGAGCTCCTACAATGAGCAGTTCTTC.